This is a list of T cell receptor beta chains from one sample in a study of beta chain features in type 1 diabetes. Sequencing used immunoSEQ multiplex PCR; TCRdb keeps in-frame clones, though not all of them. This table holds about 360,000 clones, around an eighth found once. The sequenced material came from naive CD4+ T cells from blood. All receptors come from a man aged 18 to 30 in good health. Each CDR3 is given with its conserved first and last residue. D genes are given only for firm matches. For some rows the clone size is stated as once, few or many, or as a class when expanded; others skip it.

v_gene	j_gene	d_gene	abundance	CDR3nt	CDR3aa
TRBV14	TRBJ2-7	-	-	TGTGCCAGCAGCCTCCGGAGGGGAACCTACGAGCAGTACTTC	CASSLRRGTYEQYF
TRBV9	TRBJ2-3	-	-	TGTGCCAGCAGCGCGGGTCCTAGCACAGATACGCAGTATTTT	CASSAGPSTDTQYF
TRBV4-3	TRBJ2-3	TRBD2	few	TGCGCCAGCAGCCAAGATTGGAGTAGCGGGGGTAGCACAGATACGCAGTATTTT	CASSQDWSSGGSTDTQYF
TRBV10-3	TRBJ2-5	TRBD2	-	TGTGCCACTTCGGGGGGAAACCAAGAGACCCAGTACTTC	CATSGGNQETQYF
TRBV5-5	TRBJ2-2	-	-	TGTGCCAGCACCCATCAGGGTGTGGGCACCGGGGAGCTGTTTTTT	CASTHQGVGTGELFF
TRBV30	TRBJ2-3	TRBD1	few	TGTGCCTGGAGTGAGGGGGCCGCAGATACGCAGTATTTT	CAWSEGAADTQYF
TRBV30	TRBJ2-4	-	-	TGTGCCTGGAGTGGACTCGTAATAGCCAAAAACATTCAGTACTTC	CAWSGLVIAKNIQYF
TRBV29-1	TRBJ1-6	-	-	TGCAGCGTCGCGGACTCCGCGGATTCACCCCTCCACTTT	CSVADSADSPLHF
TRBV30	TRBJ2-7	-	few	TGTGCCTGGAGTCCCGACAGGAGTTACGAGCAGTACTTC	CAWSPDRSYEQYF
TRBV7-2	TRBJ2-6	-	-	TGTGCCAGCAGCTTGCAGGGTACTGATGGGGCCAACGTCCTGACTTTC	CASSLQGTDGANVLTF
TRBV4-2	TRBJ2-3	-	-	TGTGCCAGCAGCCAAGGGCTCAGGGGTAGCACAGATACGCAGTATTTT	CASSQGLRGSTDTQYF
TRBV27	TRBJ1-2	-	-	TGTGCCAGCAGCCAGCGTGGCTACACCTTC	CASSQRGYTF
TRBV5-1	TRBJ1-2	-	-	TGCGCCAGCAGCTTGGGTCGCGCAACGAGGAACTATGGCTACACCTTC	CASSLGRATRNYGYTF
TRBV7-6	TRBJ2-7	TRBD2	-	TGTGCCAGCAGCTTAGTTGCGGGGGGTCTCTACGAGCAGTACTTC	CASSLVAGGLYEQYF
TRBV5-1	TRBJ1-1	-	few	TGCGCCAGCAGCTTAACACAGCCGGCTGAAGCTTTCTTT	CASSLTQPAEAFF
TRBV27	TRBJ2-2	-	few	TGTGCCAGCAGTTTAGGGAGGAACACCGGGGAGCTGTTTTTT	CASSLGRNTGELFF
TRBV7-2	TRBJ2-7	TRBD2	few	TGTGCCAGCAGCTTCGGCGGGAGGGCCGACGAGCAGTACTTC	CASSFGGRADEQYF
TRBV6-5	TRBJ2-3	TRBD2	-	TGTGCCAGCAACAGACTAGCGGGGGGGGTAGATACGCAGTATTTT	CASNRLAGGVDTQYF
TRBV7-9	TRBJ2-7	TRBD2	-	TGTGCCAGCAGCCGGCGCGGGACTAGCGGGGGGAGTGAGCAGTACTTC	CASSRRGTSGGSEQYF
TRBV2	TRBJ1-5	-	few	TGTGCCAGCAGCGGACAGTCCAATCAGCCCCAGCATTTT	CASSGQSNQPQHF
TRBV4-2	TRBJ2-5	-	-	TGTGCCAGCAGCCAAGGGGCTAGCTCAGAGACCCAGTACTTC	CASSQGASSETQYF
TRBV5-4	TRBJ2-4	-	many	TGTGCCAGCAGCCGGGACGGGAGCATTCAGTACTTC	CASSRDGSIQYF
TRBV29-1	TRBJ1-5	TRBD1	few	TGCAGCGTTAAGAACAGGGGCGATCAGCCCCAGCATTTT	CSVKNRGDQPQHF
TRBV28	TRBJ2-7	TRBD1	-	TGTGCCAGCGGGCTAGGGGACAGGGCGATGAGAGAGCAGTACTTC	CASGLGDRAMREQYF
TRBV5-1	TRBJ2-1	-	-	TGCGCCAGCAGCTTGGGACTTAGTGTACCCTACAATGAGCAGTTCTTC	CASSLGLSVPYNEQFF
TRBV2	TRBJ2-5	-	few	TGTGCCAGCAGTGTTCGGGAGACCCAGTACTTC	CASSVRETQYF
TRBV30	TRBJ1-2	-	-	TGTGCCTGGAGTTGGGGAACAGGGTACGGCTACACCTTC	CAWSWGTGYGYTF
TRBV29-1	TRBJ2-1	-	-	TGCAGCGTTGGGGAGGACGCCGACTTAGCTGAGCAGTTCTTC	CSVGEDADLAEQFF
TRBV6-1	TRBJ2-7	-	-	TGTGCCAGCAGTGGGCAGGCGCTCGAGCAGTACTTC	CASSGQALEQYF
TRBV30	TRBJ2-7	-	-	TGTGCCTGGAGTGTAGCAGGGTCGCTGCAGTACTTC	CAWSVAGSLQYF
TRBV2	TRBJ2-1	-	few	TGTGCCAGCAGGGCGGGACTTACGGTGGATGAGCAGTTCTTC	CASRAGLTVDEQFF
TRBV7-2	TRBJ2-7	TRBD2	-	TGTGCCAGCAGCGATAGCGGGGGCCCCTACGAGCAGTACTTC	CASSDSGGPYEQYF
TRBV7-9	TRBJ2-3	-	-	TGTGCCAGCAGCTTAGGGGTAGGCCGGAGTGCGGGGCTGGATACGCAGTATTTT	CASSLGVGRSAGLDTQYF
TRBV15	TRBJ1-2	-	-	TGTGCCACCAGCAGAGCTGGGGCCCTCGCGGGGGGCTACACCTTC	CATSRAGALAGGYTF
TRBV4-1	TRBJ2-3	-	few	TGCGCCAGCAGCCAAGATATAAAGCATTCGCAGTATTTT	CASSQDIKHSQYF
TRBV29-1	TRBJ2-3	TRBD2	many	TGCAGCCACGCGATGACGGGAGGATCCGGTACGCAGTATTTT	CSHAMTGGSGTQYF
TRBV4-2	TRBJ2-1	TRBD2	few	TGTGCCAGCAGCCAAGGGGCTAGCGGGAGCGGCGCCTACAATGAGCAGTTCTTC	CASSQGASGSGAYNEQFF
TRBV5-1	TRBJ2-3	TRBD2	few	TGCGCCAGCAGGACTAGCCGCACAGATACGCAGTATTTT	CASRTSRTDTQYF
TRBV5-1	TRBJ2-2	TRBD2	-	TGCGCCAGCAGCTGGACTAGCGGGAGGGCTCGGCTCACCGGGGAGCTGTTTTTT	CASSWTSGRARLTGELFF
TRBV6-5	TRBJ2-7	TRBD2	few	TGTGCCAGCAGTTCACTAGCGCCATACGAGCAGTACTTC	CASSSLAPYEQYF
TRBV7-8	TRBJ1-5	-	few	TGTGCCAGCAGCTTAGGGACAGGCAATCAGCCCCAGCATTTT	CASSLGTGNQPQHF